Listed below are T cell receptor beta chains from one sample, sequenced in a study of blood T cell repertoires in COVID-19. Repertoires were generated with immunoSEQ multiplex PCR, while TCRdb's copy carries only in-frame clones and drops some. Of approximately 170,000 clones in the sample, about nine tenths were seen once. The sample was peripheral blood. All receptors come from a woman in her seventies with acute or convalescent COVID-19. CDR3s include the opening cysteine and the closing phenylalanine or tryptophan. D genes are given only for firm matches. Some rows have no size entry. The others give once, few or many, or a class for an expanded clone.

d_gene: NA
v_gene: TRBV19
abundance: NA
j_gene: TRBJ2-6
CDR3nt: NA
CDR3aa: CASTDGTFGANVLTF

d_gene: NA
v_gene: TRBV10-2
abundance: NA
j_gene: TRBJ2-7
CDR3nt: TGCGCCAGCACTCCCCCCGAGGGGGACGAGCAGTACTTC
CDR3aa: CASTPPEGDEQYF

d_gene: NA
v_gene: TRBV3-1/TRBV3-2
abundance: once
j_gene: TRBJ1-3
CDR3nt: TGTGCCAGCAGCCAAGAGAGGCGGAACTCTGGAAACACCATATATTTT
CDR3aa: CASSQERRNSGNTIYF

d_gene: TRBD1
v_gene: TRBV27
abundance: NA
j_gene: TRBJ2-7
CDR3nt: TGTGCCAGCAGTGGGACAGGAAACTACGAGCAGTACTTC
CDR3aa: CASSGTGNYEQYF

d_gene: NA
v_gene: TRBV14
abundance: once
j_gene: TRBJ2-7
CDR3nt: TGTGCCAGCAGCCAGGGAGGCCGAAGCTCCTACGAGCAGTACTTC
CDR3aa: CASSQGGRSSYEQYF

d_gene: NA
v_gene: TRBV30
abundance: few
j_gene: TRBJ1-6
CDR3nt: TGTGCCTGGAGTGGACTAAATAATTCACCCCTCCACTTT
CDR3aa: CAWSGLNNSPLHF

d_gene: NA
v_gene: TRBV7-9
abundance: NA
j_gene: TRBJ1-2
CDR3nt: TGTGCCAGCACCGAGGCAGGGGCTTTGAACTATGGCTACACCTTC
CDR3aa: CASTEAGALNYGYTF

d_gene: TRBD1
v_gene: TRBV4-1
abundance: NA
j_gene: TRBJ2-7
CDR3nt: TGCGCCAGCAGCCTTCGGACAGGGGTCAACGAGCAGTACTTC
CDR3aa: CASSLRTGVNEQYF

d_gene: NA
v_gene: TRBV4-1
abundance: NA
j_gene: TRBJ1-1
CDR3nt: TGCGCCAGCAGCCAACAGCGGCCAGTCAACACTGAAGCTTTCTTT
CDR3aa: CASSQQRPVNTEAFF

d_gene: TRBD2
v_gene: TRBV7-9
abundance: NA
j_gene: TRBJ2-1
CDR3nt: TGTGCCAGCAGATTAGCGGGAGGCCCCAATGAGCAGTTCTTC
CDR3aa: CASRLAGGPNEQFF

d_gene: TRBD1
v_gene: TRBV18
abundance: NA
j_gene: TRBJ1-6
CDR3nt: TGTGCCAGCTCACCACCGGGACAGGGCGTTTCACCCCTCCACTTT
CDR3aa: CASSPPGQGVSPLHF

d_gene: NA
v_gene: TRBV4-3
abundance: NA
j_gene: TRBJ2-2
CDR3nt: TGCGCCAGCAGCCAAGATCTCCACAGGAACACCGGGGAGCTGTTTTTT
CDR3aa: CASSQDLHRNTGELFF

d_gene: TRBD1
v_gene: TRBV3-1/TRBV3-2
abundance: NA
j_gene: TRBJ1-2
CDR3nt: TGTGCCAGCAGCCATAGATTTAGGACAGGGGGCCGTGGCTACACCTTC
CDR3aa: CASSHRFRTGGRGYTF

d_gene: NA
v_gene: TRBV28
abundance: once
j_gene: TRBJ1-6
CDR3nt: TGTGCCAGCAGTTCAGGGGCACCCCTCCACTTT
CDR3aa: CASSSGAPLHF

d_gene: NA
v_gene: TRBV7-9
abundance: NA
j_gene: TRBJ2-5
CDR3nt: TGTGCCAGCAGCTTAGACGGCGGCGAGACCCAGTACTTC
CDR3aa: CASSLDGGETQYF

d_gene: TRBD1
v_gene: TRBV19
abundance: NA
j_gene: TRBJ2-7
CDR3nt: TGTGCCAGTAGTACCCTGGACAGGGGGTACGAGCAGTACTTC
CDR3aa: CASSTLDRGYEQYF

d_gene: TRBD2
v_gene: TRBV24-1
abundance: NA
j_gene: TRBJ2-5
CDR3nt: TGTGCCACCAGTGACCTAGCGGGGGTCCAGGAGACCCAGTACTTC
CDR3aa: CATSDLAGVQETQYF

d_gene: NA
v_gene: TRBV25-1
abundance: NA
j_gene: TRBJ1-1
CDR3nt: TGTGCCAGCAGGATTGTGGGGAGCACTGAAGCTTTCTTT
CDR3aa: CASRIVGSTEAFF

d_gene: NA
v_gene: TRBV6-1
abundance: NA
j_gene: TRBJ1-1
CDR3nt: TGTGCCAGCAGTGAGGGAAAGGGGGAAGCTTTCTTT
CDR3aa: CASSEGKGEAFF

d_gene: TRBD1
v_gene: TRBV29-1
abundance: NA
j_gene: TRBJ2-7
CDR3nt: TGCAGCGCTACCGGACAGGGAATCGAGCAGTACTTC
CDR3aa: CSATGQGIEQYF

d_gene: NA
v_gene: TRBV3-1/TRBV3-2
abundance: NA
j_gene: TRBJ2-2
CDR3nt: TGTGCCAGCAGCCGGGACACTACGAACACCGGGGAGCTGTTTTTT
CDR3aa: CASSRDTTNTGELFF

d_gene: TRBD2
v_gene: TRBV6-2/TRBV6-3
abundance: NA
j_gene: TRBJ2-3
CDR3nt: TGTGCCAGCAGTCGTCCGGCGACTAGCGGTTCTGGCGGGTATTTT
CDR3aa: CASSRPATSGSGGYF

d_gene: NA
v_gene: TRBV4-2
abundance: NA
j_gene: TRBJ1-6
CDR3nt: TGTGCCAGCAGCCAAGGGGAGGCGGCGGACGGTTCACCCCTCCACTTT
CDR3aa: CASSQGEAADGSPLHF